This section outlines one TCR beta chain sequence together with its context. This sample is part of a study of blood T cell repertoires in COVID-19. Study summary: Acute and convalescent COVID-19 samples came from the United States, Italy and Spain. T cells, B-cell-depleted T cells, or PBMCs provided the cDNA or gDNA that served as material.

Per the germline V gene, CDR1 is MGHRA and CDR2 is YSYEKL. J lost 9 bases, V lost 1 base, and 8 bases had no gene match. There are 14 residues in the CDR3. Per the study methods: Using reference gene primer amplification, nucleated cell counts were estimated. The method was immunoSEQ multiplex PCR; TCRdb's version includes in-frame clones alone and lacks a portion of them. Clone size and the V and J calls come from that table; the DNA yielded D and trimming. The sample includes around 130,000 clones, roughly 80% of them seen just once. The chain recombines TRBV4-1 with TRBJ2-7; 8 bases align to TRBD1. What was sequenced was peripheral blood. This sequence originates from a man between 70 and 80 years old with acute or convalescent COVID-19. CDR3 DNA: TGCGCCAGCAGCCAAGGACAGGGCGGGACAGGGCAGTACTTC. Its translation: CASSQGQGGTGQYF.